This section outlines one T cell receptor beta chain sequence together with its context. The data derive from a study of T cell changes during pregnancy in multiple sclerosis. In germline, CDR1 is SGHNT, CDR2 YYREEE (reference sequence). V lost 4 bases, J lost 2 bases, and 15 bases lay in between. The CDR3 runs to 15 residues. Assay used: immunoSEQ multiplex PCR; TCRdb lists only in-frame clones, some missing. The sample has 60,000 to 90,000 clones, 70% to 90% seen once. The rearrangement uses TRBV5-4 and TRBJ2-5; perhaps TRBD2 as D (6 bases). Sequenced material: peripheral blood, taken before pregnancy. This TCR came from a female donor with multiple sclerosis, enrolled in a pregnancy study. The CDR3 loop is CASSPTGSLQETQYF. For the CDR3, the DNA is TGTGCCAGCAGCCCAACCGGGAGTTTACAAGAGACCCAGTACTTC.